The present TCR beta chain was sequenced within a study of OX40 agonist ivuxolimab in advanced cancers. As for the study in general: In this cohort, patients received ivuxolimab, an agonistic anti-OX40 (CD134) antibody. While on treatment, patients had intravenous ivuxolimab at 0.01 to 10 mg/kg every 2 weeks. Head and neck, renal cell, melanoma or hepatocellular carcinoma were the cancers that dose-escalation patients had. Study-wide findings and caveats: Clonal expansion by week 6 occurred in CD4+ and CD8+ blood T cells (at 0.1 to 3.0 mg/kg).

About this clone: As yet, its antigen is unknown.

Assay used: immunoSEQ multiplex PCR; TCRdb lists only in-frame clones, some missing. This table has tens of thousands of clones, approximately 85% appearing once. The TCR originated in an adult with an advanced solid tumor such as melanoma, head and neck, liver or kidney cancer. The sequencing used CD4+ or CD8+ T cells sorted from blood, collected in a trial of the OX40 agonist ivuxolimab.

CDR3 residues: CAISESPDRGLSPLHF. The CDR3 DNA sequence: TGTGCCATCAGTGAGTCCCCCGACAGGGGTTTGTCACCCCTCCACTTT. The chain uses TRBV10-3 and TRBJ1-6; the match to TRBD1 covers 8 bases. J was trimmed by 10 bases and V by 0 bases; bases with no gene match: 8. From germline, CDR1 is ENHRY and CDR2 SYGVKD. This CDR3 region has 16 residues.